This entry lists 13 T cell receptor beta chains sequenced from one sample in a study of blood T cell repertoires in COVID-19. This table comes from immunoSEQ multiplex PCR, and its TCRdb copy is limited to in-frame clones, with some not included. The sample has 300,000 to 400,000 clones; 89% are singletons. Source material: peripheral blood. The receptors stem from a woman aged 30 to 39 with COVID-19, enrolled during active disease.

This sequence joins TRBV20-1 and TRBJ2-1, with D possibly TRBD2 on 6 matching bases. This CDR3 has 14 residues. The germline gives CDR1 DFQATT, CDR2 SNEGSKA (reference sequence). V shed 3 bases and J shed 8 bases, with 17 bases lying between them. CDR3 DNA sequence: TGCAGTGCTAGTGGGGTGAGGCGGGGCGATGAGCAGTTCTTC. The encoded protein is CSASGVRRGDEQFF.

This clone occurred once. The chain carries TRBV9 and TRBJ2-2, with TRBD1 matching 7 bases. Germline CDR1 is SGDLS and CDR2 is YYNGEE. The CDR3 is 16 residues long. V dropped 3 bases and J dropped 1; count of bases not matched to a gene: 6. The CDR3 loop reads CASSGARTGNTGELFF. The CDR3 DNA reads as TGTGCCAGCAGCGGAGCCCGGACAGGGAACACCGGGGAGCTGTTTTTT. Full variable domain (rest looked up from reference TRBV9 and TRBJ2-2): DSGVTQTPKHLITATGQRVTLRCSPRSGDLSVYWYQQSLDQGLQFLIQYYNGEERAKGNILERFSAQQFPDLHSELNLSSLELGDSALYFCASSGARTGNTGELFFGEGSRLTVL.

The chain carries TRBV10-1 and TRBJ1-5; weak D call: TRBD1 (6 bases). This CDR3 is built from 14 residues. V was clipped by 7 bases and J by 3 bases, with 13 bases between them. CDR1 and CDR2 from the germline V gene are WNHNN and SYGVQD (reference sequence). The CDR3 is CASNLDRPNQPQHF. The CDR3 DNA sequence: TGCGCCAGCAATTTAGACAGGCCCAATCAGCCCCAGCATTTT.

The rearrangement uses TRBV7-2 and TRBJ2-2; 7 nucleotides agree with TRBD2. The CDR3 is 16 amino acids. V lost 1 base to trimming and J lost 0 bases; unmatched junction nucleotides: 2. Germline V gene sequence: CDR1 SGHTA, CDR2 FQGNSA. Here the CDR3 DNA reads TGTGCCAGCAGCTTAGGGGGAGGGTCGAACACCGGGGAGCTGTTTTTT. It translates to CASSLGGGSNTGELFF.

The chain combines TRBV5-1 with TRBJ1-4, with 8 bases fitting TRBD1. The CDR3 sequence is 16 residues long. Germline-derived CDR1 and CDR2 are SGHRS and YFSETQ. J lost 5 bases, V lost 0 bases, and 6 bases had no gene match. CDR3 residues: CASSLVAGQENEKLFF. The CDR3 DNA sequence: TGCGCCAGCAGCTTGGTTGCGGGACAGGAAAATGAAAAACTGTTTTTT.

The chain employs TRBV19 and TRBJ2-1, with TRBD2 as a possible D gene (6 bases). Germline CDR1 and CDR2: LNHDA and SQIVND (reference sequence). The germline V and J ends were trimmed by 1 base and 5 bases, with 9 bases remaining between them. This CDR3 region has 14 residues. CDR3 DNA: TGTGCCAGTAGTATAGGACTAGGCGACAATGAGCAGTTCTTC. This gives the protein CASSIGLGDNEQFF.

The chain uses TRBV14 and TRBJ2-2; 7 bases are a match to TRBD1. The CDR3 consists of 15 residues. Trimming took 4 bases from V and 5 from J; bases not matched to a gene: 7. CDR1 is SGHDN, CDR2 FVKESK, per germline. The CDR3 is CASSRAGTATGELFF. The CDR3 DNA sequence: TGTGCCAGCAGCCGGGCCGGGACAGCTACCGGGGAGCTGTTTTTT. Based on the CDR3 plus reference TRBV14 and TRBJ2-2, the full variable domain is EAGVTQFPSHSVIEKGQTVTLRCDPISGHDNLYWYRRVMGKEIKFLLHFVKESKQDESGMPNNRFLAERTGGTYSTLKVQPAELEDSGVYFCASSRAGTATGELFFGEGSRLTVL.

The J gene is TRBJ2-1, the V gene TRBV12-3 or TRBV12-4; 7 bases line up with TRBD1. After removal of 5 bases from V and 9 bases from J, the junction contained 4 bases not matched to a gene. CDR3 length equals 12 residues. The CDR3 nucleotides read TGTGCCAGCAGTCCCGACAGGGTTGAGCAGTTCTTC. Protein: CASSPDRVEQFF.

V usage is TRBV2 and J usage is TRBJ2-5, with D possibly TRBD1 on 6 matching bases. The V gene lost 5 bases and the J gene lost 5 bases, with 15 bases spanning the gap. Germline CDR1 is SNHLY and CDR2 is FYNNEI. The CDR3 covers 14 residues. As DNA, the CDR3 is TGTGCCAGCAGTACCCTCCGTCAGGGGGAGACCCAGTACTTC. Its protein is CASSTLRQGETQYF.

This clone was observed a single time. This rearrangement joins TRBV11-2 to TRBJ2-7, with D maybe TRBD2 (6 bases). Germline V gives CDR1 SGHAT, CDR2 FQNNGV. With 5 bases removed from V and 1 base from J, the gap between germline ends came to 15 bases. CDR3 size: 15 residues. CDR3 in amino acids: CASSQSSGTSYEQYV. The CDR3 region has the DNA TGTGCCAGCAGCCAGAGTAGCGGAACGTCCTACGAGCAGTACGTC.

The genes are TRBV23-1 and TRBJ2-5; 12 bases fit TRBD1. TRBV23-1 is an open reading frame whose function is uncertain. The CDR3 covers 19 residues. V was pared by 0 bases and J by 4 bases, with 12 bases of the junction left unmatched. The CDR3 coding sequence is TGCGCCAGCAGTCAATCGTCGACCCGGGACAGGGGGCCGTTAGAGACCCAGTACTTC. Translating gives CASSQSSTRDRGPLETQYF.

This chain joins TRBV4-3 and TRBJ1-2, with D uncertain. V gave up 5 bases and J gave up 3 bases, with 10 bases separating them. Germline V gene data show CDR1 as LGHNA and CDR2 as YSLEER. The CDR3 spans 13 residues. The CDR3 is CASSIAGDYGYTF. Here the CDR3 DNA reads TGCGCCAGCAGCATCGCCGGGGACTATGGCTACACCTTC.

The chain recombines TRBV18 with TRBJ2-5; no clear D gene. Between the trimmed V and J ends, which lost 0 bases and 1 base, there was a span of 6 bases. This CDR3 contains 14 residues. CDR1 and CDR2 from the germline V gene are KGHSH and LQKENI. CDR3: CASSPPSLQETQYF. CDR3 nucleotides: TGTGCCAGCTCACCACCATCACTCCAAGAGACCCAGTACTTC.